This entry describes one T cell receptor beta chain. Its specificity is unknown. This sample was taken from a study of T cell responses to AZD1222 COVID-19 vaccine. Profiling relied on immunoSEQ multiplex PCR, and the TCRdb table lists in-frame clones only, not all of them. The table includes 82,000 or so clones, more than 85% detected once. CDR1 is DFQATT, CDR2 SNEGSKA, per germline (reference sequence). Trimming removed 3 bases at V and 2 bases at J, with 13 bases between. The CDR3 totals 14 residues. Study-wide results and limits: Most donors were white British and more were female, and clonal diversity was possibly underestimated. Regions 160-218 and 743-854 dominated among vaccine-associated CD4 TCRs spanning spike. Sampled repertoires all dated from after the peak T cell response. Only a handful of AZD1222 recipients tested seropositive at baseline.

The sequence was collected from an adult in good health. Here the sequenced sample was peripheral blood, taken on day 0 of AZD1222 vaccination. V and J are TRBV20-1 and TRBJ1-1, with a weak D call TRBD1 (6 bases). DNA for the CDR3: TGCAGTGCTAGTCCCGGGACACTTAACACTGAAGCTTTCTTT. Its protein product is CSASPGTLNTEAFF.